This T cell receptor (beta chain) was captured in a study of blood T cell repertoires in COVID-19. Study as a whole: The samples span acute and convalescent COVID-19 from the United States, Italy and Spain.

Per germline, CDR1 MGHDK and CDR2 SYGVNS. V was shortened by 1 base and J by 11 bases, with 12 bases between the two germline ends. The CDR3 covers 13 residues. TCRdb's copy holds only in-frame clones and misses some; the assay was immunoSEQ multiplex PCR. The repertoire includes 220,000 or so clones, more than 65% of them detected once, and 3% sits in the top ten. The specimen sequenced was peripheral blood. The V call is TRBV25-1, the J call TRBJ1-5, with a tentative D call TRBD1 (5 bases). This TCR came from a woman aged 25 to 39 who had recovered from COVID-19. CDR3 amino acids: CASSESAGTAQHF. In nucleotides, the CDR3 is TGTGCCAGCAGTGAATCCGCGGGGACGGCCCAGCATTTT.